This T cell receptor (beta chain) was recovered during a study of blood T cell repertoires in COVID-19. Study background: Nucleic acid was either cDNA or gDNA, and it came from T cells, B-cell-depleted T cells, or PBMCs.

The CDR3 covers 12 residues. Germline V gene lookup returns CDR1 SNHLY and CDR2 FYNNEI. The V end was cut by 6 bases, the J end by 2 bases, with 7 bases between. Per the original data handling: Cell counts per sample came from amplifying reference gene primers. Using immunoSEQ multiplex PCR, the repertoire was profiled, and TCRdb retains in-frame clones only, with some absent. V and J calls and clone size are given by that table; D and trimming were obtained from the DNA. The table has around 100,000 clones, around 85% seen once. Sample: peripheral blood. This chain joins TRBV2 and TRBJ1-2; D uncertain. The TCR originated in a woman aged 60-75 years with COVID-19, enrolled during active disease. The CDR3 sequence is CASSPRNYGYTF. The CDR3 DNA is TGTGCCAGCAGCCCCAGGAACTATGGCTACACCTTC. Using reference TRBV2 and TRBJ1-2 for the parts outside the CDR3, the full variable domain is EPEVTQTPSHQVTQMGQEVILRCVPISNHLYFYWYRQILGQKVEFLVSFYNNEISEKSEIFDDQFSVERPDGSNFTLKIRSTKLEDSAMYFCASSPRNYGYTFGSGTRLTVV.